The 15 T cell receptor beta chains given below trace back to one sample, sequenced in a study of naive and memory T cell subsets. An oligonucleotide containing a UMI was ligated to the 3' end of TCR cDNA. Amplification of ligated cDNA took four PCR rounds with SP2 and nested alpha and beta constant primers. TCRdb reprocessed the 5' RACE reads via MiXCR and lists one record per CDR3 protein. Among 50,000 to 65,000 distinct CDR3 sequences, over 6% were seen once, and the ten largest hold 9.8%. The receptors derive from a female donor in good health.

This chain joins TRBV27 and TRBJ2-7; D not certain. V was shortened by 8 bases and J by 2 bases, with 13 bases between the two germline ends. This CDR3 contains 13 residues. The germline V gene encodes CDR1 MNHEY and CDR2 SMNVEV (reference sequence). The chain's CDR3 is CASSPGGPYEQYF. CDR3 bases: TGTGCCAGCTCCCCCGGCGGCCCCTACGAGCAGTACTTC.

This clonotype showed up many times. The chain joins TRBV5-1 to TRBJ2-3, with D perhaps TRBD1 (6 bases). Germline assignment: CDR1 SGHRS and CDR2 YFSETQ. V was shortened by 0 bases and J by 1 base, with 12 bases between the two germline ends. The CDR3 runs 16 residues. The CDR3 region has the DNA TGCGCCAGCAGCTTGGCAGGGGACGCCCGCACAGATACGCAGTATTTT. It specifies CASSLAGDARTDTQYF.

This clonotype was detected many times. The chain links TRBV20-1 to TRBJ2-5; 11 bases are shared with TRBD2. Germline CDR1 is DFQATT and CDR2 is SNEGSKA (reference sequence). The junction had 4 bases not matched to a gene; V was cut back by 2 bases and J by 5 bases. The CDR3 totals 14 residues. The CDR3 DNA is TGCAGTGCTAGAATCCCTAGCGGGGGGGAGACCCAGTACTTC. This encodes CSARIPSGGETQYF.

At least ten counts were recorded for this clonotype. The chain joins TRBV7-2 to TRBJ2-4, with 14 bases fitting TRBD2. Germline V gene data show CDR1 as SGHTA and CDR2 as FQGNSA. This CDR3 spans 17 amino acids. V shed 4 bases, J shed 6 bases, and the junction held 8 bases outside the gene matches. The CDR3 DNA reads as TGTGCCAGCAGCTCCTCCTGGACTAGCGGGGGGTCAAACATTCAGTACTTC. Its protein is CASSSSWTSGGSNIQYF.

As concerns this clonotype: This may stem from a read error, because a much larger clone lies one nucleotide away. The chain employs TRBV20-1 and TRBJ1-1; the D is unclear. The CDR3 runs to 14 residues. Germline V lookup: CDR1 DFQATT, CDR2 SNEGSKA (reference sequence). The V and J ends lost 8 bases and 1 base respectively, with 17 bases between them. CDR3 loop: CSSRERASNTEAFF. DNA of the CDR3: TGCAGTTCGCGGGAAAGGGCATCGAACACTGAAGCTTTCTTT.

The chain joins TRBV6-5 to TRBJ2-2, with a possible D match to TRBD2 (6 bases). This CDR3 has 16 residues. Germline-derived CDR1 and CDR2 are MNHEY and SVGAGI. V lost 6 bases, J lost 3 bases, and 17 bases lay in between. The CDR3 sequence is CASSKVPGTHTGELFF. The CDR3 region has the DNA TGTGCCAGCAGCAAAGTACCCGGGACTCACACCGGGGAGCTGTTTTTT.

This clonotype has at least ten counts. The CDR3 DNA reads TGTGCCAGCACCACTACCCCGGGGTTGGGCACTGAAGCTTTCTTT. Translated: CASTTTPGLGTEAFF. V usage is TRBV2 and J usage is TRBJ1-1; D ambiguous. CDR1 and CDR2 (germline): SNHLY, FYNNEI. V was pared by 7 bases and J by 4 bases, with 19 bases between. CDR3 length equals 15 residues.

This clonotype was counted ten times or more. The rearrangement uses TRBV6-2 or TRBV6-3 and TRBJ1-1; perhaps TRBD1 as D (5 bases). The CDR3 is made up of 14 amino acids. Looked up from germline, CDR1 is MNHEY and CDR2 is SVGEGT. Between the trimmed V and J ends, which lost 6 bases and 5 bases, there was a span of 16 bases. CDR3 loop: CASRSNSGHTEAFF. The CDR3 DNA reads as TGTGCCAGCAGATCCAACTCAGGGCATACTGAAGCTTTCTTT.

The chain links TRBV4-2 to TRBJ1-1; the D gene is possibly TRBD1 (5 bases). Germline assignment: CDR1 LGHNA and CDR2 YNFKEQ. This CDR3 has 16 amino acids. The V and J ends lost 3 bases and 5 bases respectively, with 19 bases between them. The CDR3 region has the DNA TGTGCCAGCAGCCAGCATCACAGGCAGGGTTGGACTGAAGCTTTCTTT. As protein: CASSQHHRQGWTEAFF.

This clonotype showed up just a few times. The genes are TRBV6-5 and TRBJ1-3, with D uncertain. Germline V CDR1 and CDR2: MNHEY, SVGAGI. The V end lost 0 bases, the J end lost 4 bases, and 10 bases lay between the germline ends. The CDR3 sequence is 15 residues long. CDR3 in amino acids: CASSYSTAAGNTIYF. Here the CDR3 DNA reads TGTGCCAGCAGTTACTCTACAGCAGCCGGAAACACCATATATTTT.

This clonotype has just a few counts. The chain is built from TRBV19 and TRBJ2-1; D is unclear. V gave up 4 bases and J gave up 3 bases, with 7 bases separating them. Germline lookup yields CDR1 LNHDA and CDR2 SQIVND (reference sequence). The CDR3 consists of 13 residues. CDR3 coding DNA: TGTGCCAGTAGTAGGGCGGACTACAATGAGCAGTTCTTC. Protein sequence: CASSRADYNEQFF.

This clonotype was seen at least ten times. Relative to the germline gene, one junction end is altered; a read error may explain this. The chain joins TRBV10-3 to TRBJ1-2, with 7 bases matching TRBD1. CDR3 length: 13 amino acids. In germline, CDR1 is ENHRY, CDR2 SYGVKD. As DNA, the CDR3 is TGTGCCATCAGTTTTGGCCAGGGGGATGGCCACACCTTC. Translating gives CAISFGQGDGHTF.

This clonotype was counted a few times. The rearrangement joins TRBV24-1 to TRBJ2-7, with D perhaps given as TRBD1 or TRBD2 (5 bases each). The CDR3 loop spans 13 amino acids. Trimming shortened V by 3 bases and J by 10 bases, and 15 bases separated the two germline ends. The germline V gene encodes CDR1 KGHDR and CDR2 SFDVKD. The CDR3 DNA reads TGTGCCACCAGTGATCCCGCCGGGGCAAAACAGTACTTC. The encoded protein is CATSDPAGAKQYF.

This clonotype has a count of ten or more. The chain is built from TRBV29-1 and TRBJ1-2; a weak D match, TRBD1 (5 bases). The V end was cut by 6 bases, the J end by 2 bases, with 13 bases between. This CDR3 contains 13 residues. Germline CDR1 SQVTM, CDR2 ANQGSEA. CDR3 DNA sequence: TGCAGCGTGGCCGGGACCGAAAACTATGGCTACACCTTC. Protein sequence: CSVAGTENYGYTF.

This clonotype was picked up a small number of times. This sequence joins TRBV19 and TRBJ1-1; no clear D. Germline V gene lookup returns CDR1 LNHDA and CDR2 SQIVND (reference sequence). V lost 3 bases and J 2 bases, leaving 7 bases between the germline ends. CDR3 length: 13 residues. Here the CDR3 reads CASSMTTNTEAFF. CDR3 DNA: TGTGCCAGTAGTATGACCACCAACACTGAAGCTTTCTTT. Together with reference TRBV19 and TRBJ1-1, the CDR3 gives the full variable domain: DGGITQSPKYLFRKEGQNVTLSCEQNLNHDAMYWYRQDPGQGLRLIYYSQIVNDFQKGDIAEGYSVSREKKESFPLTVTSAQKNPTAFYLCASSMTTNTEAFFGQGTRLTVV.